This TCR beta chain comes out of a study of early T cells in non-severe SARS-CoV-2 infection. A single record per CDR3 protein comes from TCRdb applying MiXCR to the 5' RACE reads. The sample yields tens of thousands of distinct CDR3 sequences, roughly a tenth seen once. Trimming took off 10 bases at V and 12 bases at J, with 16 bases between the two ends. Looked up from germline, CDR1 is MNHNS and CDR2 is SASEGT. The CDR3 contains 11 residues. The V and J genes are TRBV6-1 and TRBJ2-1; D not resolved. This sequence was found in an adult who was a healthcare worker with PCR-confirmed SARS-CoV-2 infection or an uninfected control (not recorded which). Sequencing was done on a sample of whole blood. The CDR3, as DNA: TGTGCCACCGACCCCGGCTTAGGGCAGTTCTTC. Translated: CATDPGLGQFF.